The 15 T cell receptor beta chains below come from one sample, sequenced in a study of cytomegalovirus exposure and HLA in healthy donors. Profiling relied on immunoSEQ multiplex PCR, and the TCRdb table lists in-frame clones only, not all of them. The table shows about 97,000 clones, with approximately 94% occurring only once. The source material was PBMCs. Source of these receptors: a woman between 18 and 30 years old in good health and CMV-seronegative.

This clone was counted a single time. The chain employs TRBV2 and TRBJ1-2, with D possibly matching TRBD1 (5 bases). The CDR3 covers 10 residues. The V end lost 7 bases, the J end lost 5 bases, and 5 bases lay between the germline ends. CDR1 is SNHLY and CDR2 is FYNNEI in the germline V gene. The CDR3 here is CASKGYGYTF. The CDR3 nucleotides read TGTGCCAGCAAGGGGTATGGCTACACCTTC. The variable domain in full, with the rest retrieved from reference TRBV2 and TRBJ1-2, is EPEVTQTPSHQVTQMGQEVILRCVPISNHLYFYWYRQILGQKVEFLVSFYNNEISEKSEIFDDQFSVERPDGSNFTLKIRSTKLEDSAMYFCASKGYGYTFGSGTRLTVV.

The CDR3 sequence is CASNLGTLPGYTF. The CDR3 bases are TGTGCCAGCAACTTAGGGACATTACCTGGCTACACCTTC. J is TRBJ1-2 and V is TRBV6-6; the D gene is possibly TRBD1 (6 bases). The V end lost 7 bases, the J end lost 7 bases, and 16 bases lay between the germline ends. CDR1 is MNHNY, CDR2 SVGAGI, per germline (reference sequence). The CDR3 is 13 amino acids.

This chain links TRBV10-1 with TRBJ2-7; D remains ambiguous. Germline values: CDR1 WNHNN, CDR2 SYGVQD (reference sequence). This CDR3 has 17 residues. The V and J ends lost 0 bases and 2 bases respectively, with 17 bases between them. The CDR3 reads CASSESGPGARTYEQYF. The CDR3 DNA reads as TGCGCCAGCAGTGAGTCTGGGCCCGGCGCAAGGACCTACGAGCAGTACTTC.

The chain joins TRBV7-6 to TRBJ2-5; 8 nucleotides line up with TRBD1. Germline trimming cut 5 bases from V and 4 bases from J; bases unmatched to any gene: 6. The CDR3 totals 14 residues. Germline CDR1 SGHVS, CDR2 FNYEAQ. CDR3 residues: CASSPQGAGETQYF. In DNA, the CDR3 is TGTGCCAGCAGCCCCCAGGGGGCTGGAGAGACCCAGTACTTC.

The chain recombines TRBV4-2 with TRBJ1-1; 7 bases are a match to TRBD1. The CDR3 loop spans 17 amino acids. The V and J ends lost 3 bases and 4 bases, in that order; junction bases with no gene match: 14. CDR1 LGHNA and CDR2 YNFKEQ come from the germline V gene. The CDR3 DNA reads as TGTGCCAGCAGCCAGAAGGGACAGTCTTTGGCAGGCACTGAAGCTTTCTTT. Encoded protein: CASSQKGQSLAGTEAFF.

This clone was observed once. The chain employs TRBV13 and TRBJ1-2, with D perhaps matching TRBD1 (5 bases). The CDR3 has 16 residues. V was shortened by 3 bases and J by 0 bases, with 14 bases between the two germline ends. CDR1 is PRHDT, CDR2 FYEKMQ, per germline (reference sequence). CDR3 protein: CASSFTTETANYGYTF. CDR3 nucleotides: TGTGCCAGCAGCTTCACGACAGAAACAGCTAACTATGGCTACACCTTC.

This chain connects TRBV5-4 to TRBJ1-1, with 7 bases lining up with TRBD1. The CDR3 covers 16 residues. In germline, CDR1 is SGHNT, CDR2 YYREEE (reference sequence). J gave up 1 base and V 4 bases, and 10 bases lay outside the gene matches. The CDR3 is CASSPEGATSNTEAFF. Here the CDR3 DNA reads TGTGCCAGCAGCCCGGAGGGGGCGACGTCGAACACTGAAGCTTTCTTT.

This clone was seen a single time. The V and J genes are TRBV6-1 and TRBJ2-2, with D uncertain. The V end was cut by 3 bases, the J end by 1 base, with 9 bases between. Per germline, CDR1 MNHNS and CDR2 SASEGT. The CDR3 is 15 residues long. The CDR3 DNA is TGTGCCAGCAGTGAGCCCAACAAGAACACCGGGGAGCTGTTTTTT. It translates to CASSEPNKNTGELFF.

This rearrangement joins TRBV7-6 to TRBJ1-1; 8 bases agree with TRBD1. CDR1 is SGHVS, CDR2 FNYEAQ, per germline. This CDR3 spans 15 amino acids. J was trimmed by 3 bases and V by 5 bases; bases with no gene match: 8. Here the CDR3 reads CASSGRGQGDTEAFF. For the CDR3, the DNA is TGTGCCAGCAGCGGACGCGGACAGGGCGACACTGAAGCTTTCTTT.

V usage is TRBV4-3 and J usage is TRBJ2-3, with D possibly TRBD1 on 5 matching bases. V was shortened by 1 base and J by 2 bases, with 10 bases between the two germline ends. The CDR3 is 15 amino acids. CDR1 and CDR2 (germline): LGHNA, YSLEER. CDR3 amino acids: CASSQGQGYTDTQYF. CDR3 nucleotide sequence: TGCGCCAGCAGCCAAGGGCAGGGCTACACAGATACGCAGTATTTT.

The chain employs TRBV19 and TRBJ2-5; D possibly corresponds to TRBD2 (5 bases). The V gene lost 0 bases and the J gene lost 5 bases, with 13 bases spanning the gap. Germline CDR1 is LNHDA and CDR2 is SQIVND (reference sequence). The CDR3 totals 15 residues. CDR3 region: CASSIERVTGETQYF. The CDR3 DNA is TGTGCCAGTAGTATAGAGAGGGTAACGGGGGAGACCCAGTACTTC. The entire variable domain, with the rest obtained from reference TRBV19 and TRBJ2-5, is as follows: DGGITQSPKYLFRKEGQNVTLSCEQNLNHDAMYWYRQDPGQGLRLIYYSQIVNDFQKGDIAEGYSVSREKKESFPLTVTSAQKNPTAFYLCASSIERVTGETQYFGPGTRLLVL.

There are a few counts of this clone. The genes are TRBV9 and TRBJ2-7; D possibly corresponds to TRBD1 (6 bases). Germline V lookup: CDR1 SGDLS, CDR2 YYNGEE. The CDR3 is 14 amino acids. V gave up 3 bases and J gave up 0 bases, with 10 bases separating them. The CDR3 nucleotides are TGTGCCAGCAGCGAGGGGGTCCTCTCCTACGAGCAGTACTTC. Its translation is CASSEGVLSYEQYF.

The genes are TRBV7-3 and TRBJ1-1; D gene ambiguous. V lost 2 bases, J lost 4 bases, and 8 bases lay in between. CDR1 SGHTA and CDR2 FQGTGA come from the germline V gene. CDR3 size: 13 residues. DNA for the CDR3: TGTGCCAGCAGCTTAGAAGAGGGCACTGAAGCTTTCTTT. Translation: CASSLEEGTEAFF.

The J gene is TRBJ2-1, the V gene TRBV10-3, with 9 nucleotides matching TRBD2. V was clipped by 2 bases and J by 4 bases; unmatched bases: 3. The CDR3 is made up of 15 amino acids. Germline CDR1 and CDR2: ENHRY and SYGVKD. This CDR3 is CAISEAGGRYNEQFF. The CDR3 DNA is TGTGCCATCAGTGAGGCGGGGGGGAGATACAATGAGCAGTTCTTC.

This clone was seen a single time. The V call is TRBV7-9, the J call TRBJ2-1, with TRBD2 matching 9 bases. The V segment lost 8 bases and the J segment 1 base; nucleotides outside the gene matches: 6. CDR3 length equals 15 residues. Germline V gene sequence: CDR1 SEHNR, CDR2 FQNEAQ (reference sequence). The CDR3 DNA is TGTGCCAGCGGATATAGCGGGAGTTCCTACAATGAGCAGTTCTTC. Amino acids: CASGYSGSSYNEQFF. The full variable domain, its missing parts supplied by reference TRBV7-9 and TRBJ2-1, is DTGVSQNPRHKITKRGQNVTFRCDPISEHNRLYWYRQTLGQGPEFLTYFQNEAQLEKSRLLSDRFSAERPKGSFSTLEIQRTEQGDSAMYLCASGYSGSSYNEQFFGPGTRLTVL.